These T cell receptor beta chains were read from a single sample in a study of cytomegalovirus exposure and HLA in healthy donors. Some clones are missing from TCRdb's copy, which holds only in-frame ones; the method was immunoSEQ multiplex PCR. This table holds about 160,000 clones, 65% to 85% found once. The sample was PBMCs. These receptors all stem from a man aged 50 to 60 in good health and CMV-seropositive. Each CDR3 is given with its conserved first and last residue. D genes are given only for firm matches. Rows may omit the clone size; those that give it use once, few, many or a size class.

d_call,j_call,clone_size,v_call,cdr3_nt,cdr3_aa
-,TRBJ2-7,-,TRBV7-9,TGTGCCAGCAGCTTAGTAGGGCTAGCCAGCGAGCAGTACTTC,CASSLVGLASEQYF
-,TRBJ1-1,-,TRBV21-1,TGTGCCAGCAGCAATCGGGGGGCCACGTCTGAAGCTTTCTTT,CASSNRGATSEAFF
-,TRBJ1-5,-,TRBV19,TGTGCCAGTAGGGAACAGGACAACGTCAATCAGCCCCAGCATTTT,CASREQDNVNQPQHF
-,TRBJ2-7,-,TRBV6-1,TGTGCCAGCAGTGAACGGGGTTTCCACGAGCAGTACTTC,CASSERGFHEQYF
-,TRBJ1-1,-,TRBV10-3,TGTGCCATCAGTGTAAAGGCGGACACTGAAGCTTTCTTT,CAISVKADTEAFF
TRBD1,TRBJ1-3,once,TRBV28,TGTGCCAGCAGTGAGGACAGGAAAAACACCATATATTTT,CASSEDRKNTIYF
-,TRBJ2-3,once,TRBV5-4,TGTGCCAGCAGCCCTGGGACTAGCACAGATACGCAGTATTTT,CASSPGTSTDTQYF
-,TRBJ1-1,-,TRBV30,TGTGCCTGGAGTCCACCTGGGAGGGGGAACACTGAAGCTTTCTTT,CAWSPPGRGNTEAFF
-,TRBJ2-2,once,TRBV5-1,TGCGCCAGCACCACACGGACACAGACACTCGCGAACACCGGGGAGCTGTTTTTT,CASTTRTQTLANTGELFF
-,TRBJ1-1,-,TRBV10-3,TGTGCCATCAGTGAGTCAGCCTACACTGAAGCTTTCTTT,CAISESAYTEAFF
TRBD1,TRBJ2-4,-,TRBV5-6,TGTGCCAGCAGCCTAGGGGGCACCTCCAAAAACATTCAGTACTTC,CASSLGGTSKNIQYF
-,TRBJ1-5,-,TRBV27,TGTGCCAGCACCCCTACCGCCTTTAGGGGAGGTTATAGCAATCAGCCCCAGCATTTT,CASTPTAFRGGYSNQPQHF
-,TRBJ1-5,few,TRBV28,TGTGCCAGCAGTTTATGGGGGCGCAAGGGTCAGCCCCAGCATTTT,CASSLWGRKGQPQHF
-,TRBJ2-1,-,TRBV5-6,TGTGCCAGCAGCTTGGGGTCTAGCAATGAGCAGTTCTTC,CASSLGSSNEQFF
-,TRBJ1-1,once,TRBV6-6,TGTGCCAGCAGTCCGGGGTGGGACACTGAAGCTTTCTTT,CASSPGWDTEAFF